One and the same sample provided the 22 T cell receptor beta chains below, sequenced in a study of tumor-infiltrating lymphocytes in primary liver carcinoma. For each extraction, RNA and DNA were obtained together from about 21-30 mg of unsorted bulk tissue. The input was around 530 ng total RNA; TCR beta cDNA was made from it with a constant-region primer. Library construction for TCR beta comprised three nested multiplex PCR rounds performed with slightly modified ARM-PCR. Both of the initial two PCR rounds ran for roughly 11 cycles and employed TRBV1-TRBV30 forward primers alongside a C-beta reverse primer. TCRdb independently ran MiXCR on the multiplex PCR reads; one entry per CDR3 protein. The table lists more than 95,000 distinct CDR3 sequences, around 83% of them singletons, with approximately 21% in the top ten. The material sequenced was liver tumor tissue from sampling region 3. Subset given: tumor region T3, left-lateral pole. The source is a man aged 40-49 years with primary liver carcinoma and hepatitis B virus infection.

The gene calls are TRBV4-2 and TRBJ2-7; 8 bases fit TRBD2. Germline V gene data show CDR1 as LGHNA and CDR2 as YNFKEQ. V lost 1 base to trimming and J lost 6 bases; unmatched junction nucleotides: 14. CDR3 length: 17 residues. The CDR3 protein is CASSQGLASGRTFEQYF. The CDR3 region has the DNA TGTGCCAGCAGCCAAGGTCTCGCAAGCGGGAGAACTTTCGAGCAGTACTTC.

This chain uses TRBV29-1 with TRBJ2-1; D not resolved. The CDR3 is 11 amino acids. Trimming removed 6 bases from V and 8 bases from J, with 11 bases in between. Per germline, CDR1 SQVTM and CDR2 ANQGSEA. The CDR3: CSVGGHDEQFF. DNA for the CDR3: TGCAGCGTCGGTGGGCACGATGAGCAGTTCTTC.

This clonotype appeared many times. Here the CDR3 DNA reads TGCAGCGTTATAAAGGACCCTCGATTGGGGGAGCTGTTTTTT. Its protein is CSVIKDPRLGELFF. The chain links TRBV29-1 to TRBJ2-2; D gene ambiguous. CDR3 length: 14 residues. The V end was cut by 5 bases, the J end by 8 bases, with 18 bases between. CDR1 and CDR2 from the germline V gene are SQVTM and ANQGSEA.

The chain is built from TRBV19 and TRBJ2-1, with 10 positions matching TRBD2. Germline CDR1 LNHDA, CDR2 SQIVND (reference sequence). This CDR3 is 16 amino acids long. The V and J ends lost 4 bases and 4 bases, in that order; junction bases with no gene match: 7. The CDR3 sequence: CASSSISGRGYNEQFF. CDR3 DNA: TGTGCCAGTAGTAGTATCAGCGGGAGGGGGTACAATGAGCAGTTCTTC. Looking up the rest from reference TRBV19 and TRBJ2-1 gives the full variable domain: DGGITQSPKYLFRKEGQNVTLSCEQNLNHDAMYWYRQDPGQGLRLIYYSQIVNDFQKGDIAEGYSVSREKKESFPLTVTSAQKNPTAFYLCASSSISGRGYNEQFFGPGTRLTVL.

On this clonotype itself: A much larger clone sits a single nucleotide away, making a read error possible. The chain uses TRBV6-4 and TRBJ2-3, with TRBD2 matching 11 bases. The junction had 3 bases not matched to a gene; V was cut back by 4 bases and J by 0 bases. The CDR3 is 16 amino acids. Germline-derived CDR1 and CDR2 are MRHNA and SNTAGT. This chain's CDR3 is CASSAIAGGSTDTQYF. The CDR3, as DNA: TGTGCCAGCAGTGCCATAGCGGGAGGGAGCACAGATACGCAGTATTTT.

The sample holds one count of this clonotype. At one of its ends the junction is not consistent with the germline gene, which may arise from a read error. The chain is built from TRBV29-1 and TRBJ2-2, with 9 bases aligning to TRBD1. The CDR3 has 15 residues. The germline CDR1 and CDR2 sequences are SQVTM and ANQGSEA. The CDR3 spells CSVARDRVDSGELLF. In nucleotides, the CDR3 is TGCAGCGTCGCCCGGGACAGGGTCGATTCCGGGGAGCTGTTGTTT.

As concerns this clonotype: An end of the junction does not agree with germline; a read error may underlie this. The chain recombines TRBV5-1 with TRBJ2-1; 12 bases align to TRBD2. This CDR3 spans 18 amino acids. The germline CDR1 and CDR2 sequences are SGHRS and YFSETQ. The CDR3 nucleotides are TGCGCCAGCAGCATGGGACTAGCGGGTTGGACGTCCTACAAAGAGCAGTTCTTC. The encoded protein is CASSMGLAGWTSYKEQFF.

This sequence joins TRBV4-3 and TRBJ2-1, with D tentatively TRBD2 (6 bases). The better agreement between TRBJ2-7 and the DNA end casts doubt on the J call. Germline CDR1 LGHNA, CDR2 YSLEER. This CDR3 has 16 residues. The CDR3 region has the DNA TGCGCCAGCAGCCAAGATTGGAGCGGGTTTCACATTGAGCAGTACTTC. Its protein product is CASSQDWSGFHIEQYF.

In the case of this clonotype: The junction does not match germline at one end; this may be a read error. This chain joins TRBV4-3 and TRBJ2-2; TRBD2 matches at 8 bases. CDR3 size: 17 residues. Per germline, CDR1 LGHNA and CDR2 YSLEER. CDR3: CANSQAPSGQNTGELFF. For the CDR3, the DNA is TGCGCCAACAGCCAAGCCCCTAGCGGGCAGAACACCGGGGAGCTGTTTTTT.

For this clonotype: Its ends do not fully match the called genes, so a read error is possible. This chain uses TRBV5-1 with TRBJ1-1; 10 positions match TRBD1. Per the germline V gene, CDR1 is SGHRS and CDR2 is YFSETQ. The CDR3 consists of 15 residues. CDR3 DNA: TGCGTCAACAGCTCTCACGGGACAGGGGACACTGAAGTTTTCTTT. It specifies CVNSSHGTGDTEVFF.

Remarks on this clonotype: The junction shows a germline mismatch at one end, possibly a read error. The gene calls are TRBV5-6 and TRBJ2-7; 15 bases line up with TRBD2. Looked up from germline, CDR1 is SGHDT and CDR2 is YYEEEE. CDR3 length: 16 amino acids. The CDR3 reads CASSPWTSGRAYEQYF. DNA for the CDR3: TGTGCCAGCAGCCCCTGGACTAGCGGGAGGGCTTACGAGCAATACTTC.

Comments on this clonotype: A read error is likely, as this CDR3 ends without the conserved phenylalanine or tryptophan. The DNA is left out, because the CDR3 cannot be placed on it with certainty; the CDR3 is given as TCRdb lists it. The chain joins TRBV12-3 or TRBV12-4 to TRBJ2-2; the table's D call, TRBD2, has no DNA check behind it. The CDR3 spans 16 residues, counting both ends. CDR3 in amino acids: CASSSGQGRAVGELFI.

The CDR3 spells CASIQSPRAEYEQYF. The CDR3, as DNA: TGCGCCAGCATCCAGTCTCCTAGAGCCGAATACGAGCAGTACTTC. This chain links TRBV5-1 with TRBJ2-7; D not resolved. The CDR3 consists of 15 residues. Trimming stripped 6 bases from V and 4 bases from J, with 20 bases between. In germline, CDR1 is SGHRS, CDR2 YFSETQ.

With respect to this clonotype: A much larger clone lies a single base off, so this may be a read error. The chain employs TRBV5-1 and TRBJ1-3; possibly TRBD1 for D (6 bases). Germline CDR1 reads SGHRS; CDR2 reads YFSETQ. V was clipped by 0 bases and J by 6 bases, with 16 bases between them. This CDR3 contains 16 residues. This CDR3 is CASSLVGTWAENTIYF. The CDR3 DNA sequence: TGCGCCAGCAGCTTGGTCGGGACATGGGCCGAAAACACCATATATTTT.

Comment on this clonotype: An end of the junction does not agree with germline; a read error may underlie this. This rearrangement joins TRBV11-1 to TRBJ2-1; possibly TRBD1 for D (5 bases). This CDR3 is built from 13 residues. Germline CDR1 is SGHAT and CDR2 is FQDESV (reference sequence). CDR3 coding DNA: TGTACCAGCAGTCCCCGGACACACAATGAGCAGTTCTTC. Translated: CTSSPRTHNEQFF.

As regards this clonotype: The junction and the germline gene differ at one end; a read error may be behind it. The rearrangement links TRBV7-9 to TRBJ1-6; D might be TRBD1 (6 bases). Germline CDR1 SEHNR, CDR2 FQNEAQ (reference sequence). This CDR3 contains 16 residues. As DNA, the CDR3 is TGTGCCAGCATAGGCCAGGGGAATATTGGCAATTCGCCCCTCCAATTT. This encodes CASIGQGNIGNSPLQF. Full variable domain (outside the CDR3, taken from reference TRBV7-9 and TRBJ1-6): DTGVSQNPRHKITKRGQNVTFRCDPISEHNRLYWYRQTLGQGPEFLTYFQNEAQLEKSRLLSDRFSAERPKGSFSTLEIQRTEQGDSAMYLCASIGQGNIGNSPLQFGNGTRLTVT.

V usage is TRBV5-5 and J usage is TRBJ2-1, with unresolved D. The CDR3 covers 13 residues. Germline values: CDR1 SGHKS, CDR2 YYEKEE (reference sequence). V gave up 10 bases and J gave up 6 bases, with 17 bases separating them. The CDR3 spells CACSFSWVNEQFF. In DNA, the CDR3 is TGTGCCTGTAGCTTCAGCTGGGTCAATGAGCAGTTCTTC.

The gene calls are TRBV6-2 or TRBV6-3 and TRBJ2-3, with D possibly being TRBD1 (6 bases). The last part of the DNA fits TRBJ1-5 better; the J call may be wrong. CDR1 and CDR2 from the germline V gene are MNHEY and SVGEGT. This CDR3 has 15 residues. This CDR3 is CASSRARGRTDTQHF. The CDR3, as DNA: TGTGCCAGCAGTAGGGCTAGGGGGAGAACAGATACGCAGCATTTT.

In its sample, this clonotype was seen a few times. The junction departs from germline at one end; a sequencing error may be responsible. V is TRBV6-2 or TRBV6-3 and J is TRBJ2-7; 9 bases map to TRBD1. CDR1 is MNHEY, CDR2 SVGEGT, per germline. The CDR3 runs 15 residues. The DNA for the CDR3 is TGTGTCAGCAATCTTCCGGGACAGGGAGGCATCGAGCAGTACTTC. Protein sequence: CVSNLPGQGGIEQYF.

This chain joins TRBV4-3 and TRBJ2-3, with D tentatively TRBD2 (6 bases). Germline-derived CDR1 and CDR2 are LGHNA and YSLEER. The CDR3 has 15 amino acids. DNA for the CDR3: TGCGTCGGCAGCCCGGAGGGCGGAAGGGCAGGTACGCAGTATTTT. Translation: CVGSPEGGRAGTQYF.

A word on this clonotype: Here the CDR3 omits its conserved ending phenylalanine or tryptophan, so a read error is the likely source. This chain links TRBV5-1 with TRBJ2-5, with D unclear. Germline CDR1 and CDR2: SGHRS and YFSETQ. The CDR3 is 11 residues long. CDR3 DNA: TGCGCCAGCAGCTTCGACAAGACTCAGTACCTC. Amino acids: CASSFDKTQYL.

The chain links TRBV29-1 to TRBJ2-5; D is uncertain. CDR1 is SQVTM and CDR2 is ANQGSEA in the germline V gene. The ends were cut back, 0 bases at V and 4 bases at J, with 12 bases in the middle. CDR3 length equals 14 residues. CDR3 nucleotide sequence: TGCAGCGTTGAAGACGTCGAACCAGGAGAGACCCAGTACTTC. Residues: CSVEDVEPGETQYF. Using reference TRBV29-1 and TRBJ2-5 for the parts outside the CDR3, the full variable domain is SAVISQKPSRDICQRGTSLTIQCQVDSQVTMMFWYRQQPGQSLTLIATANQGSEATYESGFVIDKFPISRPNLTFSTLTVSNMSPEDSSIYLCSVEDVEPGETQYFGPGTRLLVL.